This TCR beta chain was recorded in a study of sequential checkpoint blockade in melanoma. Study background: After both sequences, patients received maintenance nivolumab.

Assay: immunoSEQ multiplex PCR; the TCRdb copy retains only in-frame clones and omits some. Of over 9,000 clones in the sample, roughly 80% were seen once. The trim removed 6 bases at V and 0 bases at J, leaving 6 bases unmatched. Germline CDR1 reads SGHVS; CDR2 reads FNYEAQ. CDR3 length: 15 residues. Treatment of the sample: randomized to nivolumab then ipilimumab (arm A) or the reverse (arm B). Patients had received no earlier DNA-damaging chemotherapy. From thawed PBMCs, live CD3+CD8+ cells negative for CD19 and CD56 were sorted. The specimen comprised CD8+ T cells sorted from blood (inferred from file names), sampled from a patient given nivolumab and ipilimumab in sequence. The J gene is TRBJ2-3, the V gene TRBV7-6; 7 bases match TRBD2. This clonotype originated in a human donor with melanoma. CDR3 sequence: CASRLGGGSTDTQYF. CDR3 coding DNA: TGTGCCAGCAGACTCGGCGGGGGAAGCACAGATACGCAGTATTTT.